This T cell receptor (beta chain) was recorded in a study of T cells in Graves' hyperthyroidism and ophthalmopathy. On this clonotype: Its target is not known.

Amplification yielded TCR beta CDR3 regions, with RNA transcripts as the source. The HTBI primer set was used in a first-round RT-PCR of the TCR CDR3. TCRdb re-called the multiplex PCR reads with MiXCR, one entry per CDR3 protein. Counted here are a few hundred thousand distinct CDR3 sequences, roughly 13% occurring once; the ten biggest clones make up almost 35%. Germline V CDR1 and CDR2: SGHNT, YENEEA. Between the trimmed V and J ends, which lost 5 bases and 4 bases, there was a span of 14 bases. This CDR3 contains 14 residues. Study conclusions and caveats: Separating ophthalmopathy from stable hyperthyroidism was achieved by a 13 V-J model.

The sequenced sample was blood. This rearrangement joins TRBV11-3 to TRBJ1-1, with D perhaps matching TRBD1 (6 bases). The clonotype was recovered from a woman aged 40-49 years with Graves' ophthalmopathy. The CDR3 DNA follows: TGTGCCAGCAGCCTGAGGCAGGGGATCACTGAAGCTTTCTTT. It yields the protein CASSLRQGITEAFF. Drawing the rest from reference TRBV11-3 and TRBJ1-1, the complete variable domain is EAGVVQSPRYKIIEKKQPVAFWCNPISGHNTLYWYLQNLGQGPELLIRYENEEAVDDSQLPKDRFSAERLKGVDSTLKIQPAELGDSAVYLCASSLRQGITEAFFGQGTRLTVV.